Each of the 28 T cell receptor beta chains below was sequenced from the same sample in a study of early T cells in non-severe SARS-CoV-2 infection. Using its own MiXCR run on the 5' RACE reads, TCRdb lists one record per CDR3 protein. The table lists fewer than 30,000 distinct CDR3 sequences, more than 4% of them singletons, with 15% to 18% in the top ten. Sequenced sample: whole blood. These receptors all come from an adult who was a healthcare worker with PCR-confirmed SARS-CoV-2 infection or an uninfected control (not recorded which).

At least ten counts were recorded for this clonotype. The chain has TRBV15 and TRBJ2-7, with 10 bases matching TRBD2. J was trimmed by 2 bases and V by 1 base; bases with no gene match: 5. The CDR3 contains 16 residues. Germline V gives CDR1 LNHNV, CDR2 YYDKDF (reference sequence). CDR3 loop: CATSRGVAGGTYEQYF. CDR3 sequence (DNA): TGTGCCACCAGCAGAGGAGTAGCGGGGGGTACCTACGAGCAGTACTTC.

This clonotype occurred a few times. This rearrangement joins TRBV11-2 to TRBJ2-1; the match to TRBD2 covers 7 bases. Germline CDR1 SGHAT, CDR2 FQNNGV. Germline trimming cut 5 bases from V and 6 bases from J; bases unmatched to any gene: 7. The CDR3 loop spans 14 amino acids. The CDR3 DNA reads TGTGCCAGCAGCCTACAACGGACTAGCAATGAGCAGTTCTTC. Its protein product is CASSLQRTSNEQFF.

This clonotype was detected ten times or more. The rearrangement joins TRBV24-1 to TRBJ1-5, with D possibly TRBD1 on 6 matching bases. This CDR3 is built from 13 residues. Trimming shortened V by 7 bases and J by 4 bases, and 10 bases separated the two germline ends. Germline CDR1 is KGHDR and CDR2 is SFDVKD. The CDR3: CATRSGANQPQHF. CDR3 sequence (DNA): TGTGCCACCAGATCAGGGGCTAATCAGCCCCAGCATTTT.

This clonotype was counted many times. This rearrangement joins TRBV6-5 to TRBJ2-7, with 9 positions matching TRBD1. Germline CDR1 MNHEY, CDR2 SVGAGI. J lost 1 base, V lost 2 bases, and 6 bases had no gene match. The length of the CDR3 is 16 residues. CDR3 nucleotide sequence: TGTGCCAGCAGTTACCAATCGGACAGGGGATCCTACGAGCAGTACTTC. Translating it yields CASSYQSDRGSYEQYF.

This clonotype was detected ten times or more. The rearrangement links TRBV20-1 to TRBJ1-2; D possibly corresponds to TRBD1 (5 bases). The V gene's germline CDR1 is DFQATT and CDR2 SNEGSKA (reference sequence). There are 12 residues in the CDR3. The ends were cut back, 5 bases at V and 2 bases at J, with 9 bases in the middle. CDR3: CSAPTENYGYTF. The DNA of the CDR3 is TGCAGTGCTCCGACAGAGAACTATGGCTACACCTTC.

This clonotype was counted ten times or more. The rearrangement joins TRBV20-1 to TRBJ2-3, with D uncertain. Germline V CDR1 and CDR2: DFQATT, SNEGSKA (reference sequence). CDR3 length equals 11 residues. Trimming shortened V by 6 bases and J by 4 bases, and 8 bases separated the two germline ends. The CDR3 DNA reads as TGCAGTGCCCTCCTGTCAGATACGCAGTATTTT. As protein: CSALLSDTQYF.

This clonotype was counted many times. V gene TRBV12-3 or TRBV12-4 combines with J gene TRBJ2-1, with 7 bases matching TRBD1. The CDR3 contains 15 residues. Germline trimming cut 1 base from V and 8 bases from J; bases unmatched to any gene: 8. The CDR3 DNA is TGTGCCAGCAGTTTAGGTGGTACAGGGGTCCATGAGCAGTTCTTC. Its translation is CASSLGGTGVHEQFF.

This clonotype was observed at least ten times. This rearrangement joins TRBV18 to TRBJ1-2; D is ambiguous. The CDR3 loop spans 12 amino acids. The germline V gene has CDR1 KGHSH and CDR2 LQKENI. The V end lost 2 bases, the J end lost 13 bases, and 14 bases lay between the germline ends. CDR3: CASSPNVARSTF. For the CDR3, the DNA is TGTGCCAGCTCACCAAATGTAGCGAGGTCCACCTTC.

Ten or more counts support this clonotype. The chain couples TRBV20-1 to TRBJ2-7, with TRBD2 identical over 9 bases. The J segment lost 3 bases and the V segment lost 0 bases, leaving 3 bases of the junction unmatched. CDR1 and CDR2 (germline): DFQATT, SNEGSKA (reference sequence). This CDR3 has 14 residues. The CDR3 nucleotides read TGCAGTGCTAGAGAACCTAGCGGGAACTACGAGCAGTACTTC. Its protein product is CSAREPSGNYEQYF.

At least ten counts were recorded for this clonotype. V is TRBV2 and J is TRBJ2-5, with D possibly TRBD2 on 5 matching bases. Germline-derived CDR1 and CDR2 are SNHLY and FYNNEI. V shed 7 bases and J shed 5 bases, with 17 bases lying between them. The CDR3 length is 14 residues. The DNA for the CDR3 is TGTGCCAGCATTCTTGGTCTAGCCGGGGAGACCCAGTACTTC. Translating gives CASILGLAGETQYF.

V gene TRBV12-3 or TRBV12-4 combines with J gene TRBJ1-2; D unclear. V was shortened by 2 bases and J by 4 bases, with 2 bases between the two germline ends. The CDR3 length is 11 residues. DNA for the CDR3: TGTGCCAGCAGTTTAACCTATGGCTACACCTTC. This encodes CASSLTYGYTF.

The gene calls are TRBV2 and TRBJ1-2; no clear D gene. Germline CDR1 is SNHLY and CDR2 is FYNNEI. Deletions cut 5 bases from V and 4 bases from J, with 11 bases between. The CDR3 runs 13 residues. Here the CDR3 reads CASSPDMFYGYTF. The CDR3 bases are TGTGCCAGCAGTCCTGACATGTTCTATGGCTACACCTTC.

This clonotype was recorded many times. The rearrangement uses TRBV4-2 and TRBJ2-1, with 7 bases aligning to TRBD2. J was trimmed by 5 bases and V by 1 base; bases with no gene match: 2. Germline assignment: CDR1 LGHNA and CDR2 YNFKEQ. The CDR3 loop spans 14 amino acids. The CDR3 DNA reads as TGTGCCAGCAGCCAAGGCGGGGGTGACAATGAGCAGTTCTTC. It yields the protein CASSQGGGDNEQFF.

The chain is built from TRBV29-1 and TRBJ2-7; maybe TRBD1 (5 bases). The length of the CDR3 is 11 residues. V was cut by 5 bases and J by 6 bases, with 11 bases left in between. CDR1 is SQVTM and CDR2 is ANQGSEA in the germline V gene. The CDR3 DNA is TGCAGCGTTTCGGTAGGGGCCGAGCAGTACTTC. Translated, it gives CSVSVGAEQYF.

This clonotype was observed many times. The rearrangement links TRBV20-1 to TRBJ1-3; D is ambiguous. Germline V gives CDR1 DFQATT, CDR2 SNEGSKA (reference sequence). V was shortened by 5 bases and J by 0 bases, with 14 bases between the two germline ends. CDR3 length: 15 amino acids. The CDR3 protein is CSARADVLSGNTIYF. In nucleotides, the CDR3 is TGCAGTGCTCGAGCGGACGTCCTCTCTGGAAACACCATATATTTT.

This clonotype is a singleton in its sample. One end of the junction does not line up with germline, which may come from a read error. The rearrangement links TRBV19 to TRBJ2-1, with a tentative D call TRBD2 (5 bases). This CDR3 has 14 residues. Germline lookup yields CDR1 LNHDA and CDR2 SQIVND (reference sequence). DNA of the CDR3: TGTGCCAGTAGTACAAAAGGCTCTAGCAATGAGCTGTTCTTC. It is translated as CASSTKGSSNELFF.

The chain employs TRBV7-8 and TRBJ2-5; a weak D match, TRBD1 (5 bases). Germline CDR1 is SGHVS and CDR2 is FQNEAQ. V was pared by 7 bases and J by 5 bases, with 26 bases between. The length of the CDR3 is 17 residues. CDR3 bases: TGTGCCAGCAACAAAAAGCCTCTGGGGCAGGTGTCGGAGACCCAGTACTTC. It codes for CASNKKPLGQVSETQYF.

This clonotype was counted a few times. V and J are TRBV24-1 and TRBJ2-4; possibly TRBD1 or TRBD2 for D (5 bases each). Germline values: CDR1 KGHDR, CDR2 SFDVKD. The CDR3 covers 14 residues. V was cut by 0 bases and J by 8 bases, with 10 bases left in between. CDR3 nucleotides: TGTGCCACCAGTGATTTGGTGCAGGGAGACATTCAGTACTTC. This sequence encodes CATSDLVQGDIQYF.

There are many counts of this clonotype. The V gene is TRBV28, the J gene TRBJ2-3; TRBD2 matches at 9 bases. In germline, CDR1 is MDHEN, CDR2 SYDVKM. The CDR3 consists of 14 residues. V trimming: 10 bases; J trimming: 0 bases; junction bases outside the gene matches: 5. The CDR3 coding sequence is TGTGCCACTCTAGCGGGGCCTAGCACAGATACGCAGTATTTT. Its translation: CATLAGPSTDTQYF.

This clonotype was observed at least ten times. V and J are TRBV7-2 and TRBJ1-3; a possible D gene is TRBD1 (6 bases). CDR1 is SGHTA and CDR2 is FQGNSA in the germline V gene. V was pared by 0 bases and J by 4 bases, with 19 bases between. The CDR3 has 18 residues. The CDR3, as DNA: TGTGCCAGCAGCTTAGCGAGGGGGGTTGGGATTTTAGGAAACACCATATATTTT. Translation: CASSLARGVGILGNTIYF.

This clonotype appeared many times. This chain joins TRBV4-3 and TRBJ2-5, with 13 positions matching TRBD2. Germline lookup yields CDR1 LGHNA and CDR2 YSLEER. V lost 4 bases and J lost 10; bases outside the gene matches: 9. The CDR3 has 15 amino acids. The chain's CDR3 is CASSPGLAGARHQYF. The CDR3 DNA reads TGCGCCAGCAGCCCTGGACTAGCGGGGGCAAGACACCAGTACTTC.

This clonotype has ten or more counts. This sequence joins TRBV7-6 and TRBJ2-1; TRBD2 aligns across 12 bases. V shed 5 bases and J 7 bases; nucleotides not matched to a gene: 9. This CDR3 region has 16 residues. Germline-derived CDR1 and CDR2 are SGHVS and FNYEAQ. CDR3 protein: CASSPIRTSGTNEQFF. Here the CDR3 DNA reads TGTGCCAGCAGCCCGATAAGGACTAGCGGGACGAATGAGCAGTTCTTC.

This clonotype was counted ten times or more. CDR3 region: CAINREETQYF. The CDR3 coding sequence is TGTGCCATCAACAGGGAAGAGACCCAGTACTTC. The genes are TRBV2 and TRBJ2-5, with D possibly matching TRBD1 (6 bases). This CDR3 comprises 11 residues. Germline lookup yields CDR1 SNHLY and CDR2 FYNNEI. Deletions cut 10 bases from V and 3 bases from J, with 9 bases between. Together with reference TRBV2 and TRBJ2-5, the CDR3 gives the full variable domain: EPEVTQTPSHQVTQMGQEVILRCVPISNHLYFYWYRQILGQKVEFLVSFYNNEISEKSEIFDDQFSVERPDGSNFTLKIRSTKLEDSAMYFCAINREETQYFGPGTRLLVL.

Only a few counts were recorded for this clonotype. The genes are TRBV7-2 and TRBJ2-3; 10 bases match TRBD1. V shed 5 bases, J shed 4 bases, and the junction held 6 bases outside the gene matches. Germline V lookup: CDR1 SGHTA, CDR2 FQGNSA. This CDR3 spans 15 amino acids. CDR3 amino acids: CASSRPTGGADTQYF. The CDR3 coding sequence is TGTGCCAGCAGCAGACCGACAGGGGGCGCAGATACGCAGTATTTT.

Only a few counts were recorded for this clonotype. The gene calls are TRBV7-3 and TRBJ2-2; tentative D call: TRBD1 (5 bases). The CDR3 totals 16 residues. CDR1 and CDR2 from the germline V gene are SGHTA and FQGTGA. Trimming took 1 base from V and 7 from J, leaving 16 bases between them. This CDR3 reads CASSLRFQGGGGELFF. For the CDR3, the DNA is TGTGCCAGCAGCTTAAGGTTCCAGGGCGGCGGCGGGGAGCTGTTTTTT.

This clonotype has a count of ten or more. The J gene is TRBJ2-7, the V gene TRBV4-3; D remains ambiguous. Looked up from germline, CDR1 is LGHNA and CDR2 is YSLEER. Trimming cost V 0 bases and J 0 bases, with 12 bases left between them. This CDR3 has 16 residues. CDR3 region: CASSQEAGRNSYEQYF. CDR3 in DNA: TGCGCCAGCAGCCAAGAGGCTGGACGAAACTCCTACGAGCAGTACTTC.

The sample holds many counts of this clonotype. This chain uses TRBV28 with TRBJ1-1, with D unresolved. The V end lost 7 bases, the J end lost 3 bases, and 21 bases lay between the germline ends. This CDR3 has 16 residues. Germline values: CDR1 MDHEN, CDR2 SYDVKM. The CDR3 loop reads CASTLPGGRGDTEAFF. The CDR3 coding sequence is TGTGCCAGCACTCTCCCAGGCGGGCGCGGGGACACTGAAGCTTTCTTT.

This clonotype has a count of ten or more. This CDR3 reads CASSPLEAGPYEQYF. For the CDR3, the DNA is TGCGCCAGCAGCCCGTTGGAGGCGGGGCCCTACGAGCAGTACTTC. The V call is TRBV4-1, the J call TRBJ2-7; D might be TRBD2 (6 bases). The CDR3 sequence is 15 residues long. Trimming removed 4 bases from V and 2 bases from J, with 15 bases in between. Germline values: CDR1 MGHRA, CDR2 YSYEKL.